These 7 T cell receptor beta chains were sequenced from one sample in a study of radiotherapy plus CTLA-4 blockade in lung cancer. Here immunoSEQ multiplex PCR was the method, and the copy in TCRdb shows in-frame clones only, minus some. The sample lists under 95,000 clones, around 80% occurring once. Sequenced material: peripheral blood, taken from a patient treated with radiotherapy plus ipilimumab. These receptors were obtained from a human donor with non-small cell lung cancer who had stable disease on radiotherapy plus ipilimumab.

The chain combines TRBV27 with TRBJ1-1; D not certain. Germline V gene sequence: CDR1 MNHEY, CDR2 SMNVEV (reference sequence). V gave up 5 bases and J gave up 0 bases, with 7 bases separating them. The CDR3 length is 13 residues. CDR3 bases: TGTGCCAGCAGTACCAACTTGAACACTGAAGCTTTCTTT. Residues: CASSTNLNTEAFF.

This clone was picked up one time. J is TRBJ1-3 and V is TRBV5-1; D is possibly TRBD1 (6 bases). V lost 1 base and J lost 0, with 11 bases in between. CDR1 and CDR2 (germline): SGHRS, YFSETQ. CDR3 length: 16 amino acids. This chain's CDR3 is CASSLNRVNSGNTIYF. The CDR3 bases are TGCGCCAGCAGCTTGAACAGGGTCAACTCTGGAAACACCATATATTTT.

V gene TRBV6-1 combines with J gene TRBJ2-1; D is perhaps TRBD2 (5 bases). Trimming took off 2 bases at V and 12 bases at J, with 14 bases between the two ends. CDR1 is MNHNS, CDR2 SASEGT, per germline. The CDR3 spans 13 residues. The CDR3 spells CASSETPEGRQFF. The CDR3, as DNA: TGTGCCAGCAGTGAAACCCCGGAAGGGAGGCAGTTCTTC.

The genes are TRBV28 and TRBJ1-5, with 8 nucleotides matching TRBD1. This CDR3 is built from 18 residues. CDR1 is MDHEN and CDR2 is SYDVKM in the germline V gene. V shed 5 bases, J shed 0 bases, and the junction held 12 bases outside the gene matches. Here the CDR3 DNA reads TGTGCCAGCAGTGATCCCAGGGGGCGGGTTCATAGCAATCAGCCCCAGCATTTT. It specifies CASSDPRGRVHSNQPQHF.

The chain is built from TRBV4-2 and TRBJ2-7; D is uncertain. This CDR3 is 13 amino acids long. V was trimmed by 0 bases and J by 2 bases, leaving 5 bases between them. Germline V gene data show CDR1 as LGHNA and CDR2 as YNFKEQ. This CDR3 is CASSQDRPYEQYF. The DNA for the CDR3 is TGTGCCAGCAGCCAAGATCGGCCCTACGAGCAGTACTTC.

This clone was seen more than once but under ten times. In DNA form, the CDR3 reads TGTGCCAGCAGCTGGGGACAGGGGAACACTGAAGCTTTCTTT. Translation gives CASSWGQGNTEAFF. This chain joins TRBV5-5 and TRBJ1-1; 9 bases line up with TRBD1. V shed 3 bases, J shed 1 base, and the junction held 1 base outside the gene matches. The germline V gene encodes CDR1 SGHKS and CDR2 YYEKEE (reference sequence). The CDR3 spans 14 residues.

The chain couples TRBV11-2 to TRBJ2-7; 8 nucleotides agree with TRBD1. This CDR3 is 16 amino acids long. The trim removed 4 bases at V and 1 base at J, leaving 9 bases unmatched. Germline V gene lookup returns CDR1 SGHAT and CDR2 FQNNGV. The CDR3 nucleotides read TGTGCCAGCAGCTGGGGGGACAGGATAACATCCTACGAGCAGTACTTC. Amino acid sequence: CASSWGDRITSYEQYF.